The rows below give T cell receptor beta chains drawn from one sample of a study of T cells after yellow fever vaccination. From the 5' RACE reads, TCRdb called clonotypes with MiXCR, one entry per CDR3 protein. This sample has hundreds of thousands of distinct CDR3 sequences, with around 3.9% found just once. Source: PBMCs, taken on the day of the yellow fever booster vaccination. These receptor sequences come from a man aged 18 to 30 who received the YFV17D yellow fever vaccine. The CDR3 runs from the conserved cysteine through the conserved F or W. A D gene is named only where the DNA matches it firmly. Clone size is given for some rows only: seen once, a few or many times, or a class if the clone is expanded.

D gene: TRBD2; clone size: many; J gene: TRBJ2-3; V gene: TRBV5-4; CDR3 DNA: TGTGCCAGCAGCTTAGGCGGGGGGGCCACAAATACGCAGTATTTT; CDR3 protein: CASSLGGGATNTQYF
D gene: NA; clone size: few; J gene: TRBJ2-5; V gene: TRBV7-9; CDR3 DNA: TGTGCCAGCAGCTTGCGTACGCTGGGGGAGACCCAGTACTTC; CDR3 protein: CASSLRTLGETQYF
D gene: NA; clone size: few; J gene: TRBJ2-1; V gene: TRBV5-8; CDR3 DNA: TGTGCCAGCAGCTGGGGTCTCGGGGGCTCTTACAATGAGCAGTTCTTC; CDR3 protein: CASSWGLGGSYNEQFF
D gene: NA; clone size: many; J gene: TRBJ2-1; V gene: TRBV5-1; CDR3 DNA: TGCGCCAGCAGCCCTGGACAGCCGGGATACAATGAGCAGTTCTTC; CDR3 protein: CASSPGQPGYNEQFF
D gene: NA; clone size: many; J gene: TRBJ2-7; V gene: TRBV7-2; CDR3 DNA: TGTGCCAGCAGCGAGTTCCCCGGGACGGCATACTACGAGCAGTACTTC; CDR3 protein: CASSEFPGTAYYEQYF
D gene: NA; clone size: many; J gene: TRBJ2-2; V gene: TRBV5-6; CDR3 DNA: TGTGCCAGCAGCTTGCTAACCGGGGAGCTGTTTTTT; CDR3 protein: CASSLLTGELFF
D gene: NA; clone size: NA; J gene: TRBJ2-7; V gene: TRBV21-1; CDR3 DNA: TGTGCCAGCAGCGCAGGGACTAGGAGTGTCCACGAGCAGTACTTC; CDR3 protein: CASSAGTRSVHEQYF
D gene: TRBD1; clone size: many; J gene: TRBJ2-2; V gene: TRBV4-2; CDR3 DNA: TGTGCCAGCAGCCAGCAGGGGGACACCGGGGAGCTGTTTTTT; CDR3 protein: CASSQQGDTGELFF
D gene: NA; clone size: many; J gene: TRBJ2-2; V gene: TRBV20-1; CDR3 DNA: TGCAGTGCTAGATATGGATTAACCGGGGAGCTGTTTTTT; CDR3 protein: CSARYGLTGELFF
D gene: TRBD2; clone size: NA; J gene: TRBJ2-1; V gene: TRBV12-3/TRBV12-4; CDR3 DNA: TGTGCCAGCAGTTGGGGGGGTAGCAGGGAGCAGTTCTTC; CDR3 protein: CASSWGGSREQFF
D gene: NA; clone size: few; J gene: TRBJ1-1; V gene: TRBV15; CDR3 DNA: TGTGCCACCAGCATCCCCCGGGTAGAAGCTTTCTTT; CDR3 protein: CATSIPRVEAFF
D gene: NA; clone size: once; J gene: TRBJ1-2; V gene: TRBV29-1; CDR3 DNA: TGCAGCGTTGAGGGAACTAACTATGGCTACACCTTC; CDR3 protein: CSVEGTNYGYTF
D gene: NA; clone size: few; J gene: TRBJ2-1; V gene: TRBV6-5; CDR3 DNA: TGTGCCAGCAGCCACGGGGAACGGGGTGAGCAGTTCTTC; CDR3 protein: CASSHGERGEQFF
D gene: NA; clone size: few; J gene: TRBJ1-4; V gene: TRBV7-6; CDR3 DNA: TGTGCCAGCAGCTTAAAAGCAACTAATGAAAAACTGTTTTTT; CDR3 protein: CASSLKATNEKLFF
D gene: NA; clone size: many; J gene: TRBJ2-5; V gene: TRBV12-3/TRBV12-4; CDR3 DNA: TGTGCCAGCACCCCCAGGGTGGGGGAGACCCAGTACTTC; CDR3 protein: CASTPRVGETQYF
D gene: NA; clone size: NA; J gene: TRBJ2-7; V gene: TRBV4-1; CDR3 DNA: TGCGCCAGCAGCCAAGTTCGACAGGCCTACGAGCAGTACTTC; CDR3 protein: CASSQVRQAYEQYF
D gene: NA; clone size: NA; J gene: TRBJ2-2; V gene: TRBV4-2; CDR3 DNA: TGTGCCAGCAGCCAGTCGGGTATTCGGGGGGCGGCCGGGGAGCTGTTTTTT; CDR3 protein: CASSQSGIRGAAGELFF
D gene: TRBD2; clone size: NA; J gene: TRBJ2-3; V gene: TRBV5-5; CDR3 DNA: TGTGCCAGCAGCTTGTTCGGGACTAGCGGGGCGGGCACAGATACGCAGTATTTT; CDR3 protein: CASSLFGTSGAGTDTQYF
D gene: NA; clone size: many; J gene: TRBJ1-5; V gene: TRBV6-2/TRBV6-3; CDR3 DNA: TGTGCCAGCAGGGATAGCAATCAGCCCCAGCATTTT; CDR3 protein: CASRDSNQPQHF
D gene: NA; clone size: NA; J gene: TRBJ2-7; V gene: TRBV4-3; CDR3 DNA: TGCGCCAGCAGCCAAGAGGTTTTCGGTTACGAGCAGTACTTC; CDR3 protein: CASSQEVFGYEQYF
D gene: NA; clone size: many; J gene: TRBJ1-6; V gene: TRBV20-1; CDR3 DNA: TGCAGTGCTAGGTTCGGGATTAATTCACCCCTCCACTTT; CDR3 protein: CSARFGINSPLHF
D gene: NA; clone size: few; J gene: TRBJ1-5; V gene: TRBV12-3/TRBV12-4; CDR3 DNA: TGTGCCAGCAGTTTAGATGCCAGCCCCAATCAGCCCCAGCATTTT; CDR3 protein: CASSLDASPNQPQHF
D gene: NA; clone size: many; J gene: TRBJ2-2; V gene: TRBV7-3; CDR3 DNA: TGTGCCAGCAGCTTATCGGAGGTCGGGGAGCTGTTTTTT; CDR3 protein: CASSLSEVGELFF
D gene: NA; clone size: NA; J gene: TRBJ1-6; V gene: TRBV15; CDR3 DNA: TGTGCCACCAGCAGGTCGAGGGAAGGGGGTAATTCACCCCTCCACTTT; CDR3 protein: CATSRSREGGNSPLHF
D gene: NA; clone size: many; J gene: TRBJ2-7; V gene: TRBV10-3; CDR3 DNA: TGTGCCATCAGTGGGTTAGGAACCTACGAGCAGTACTTC; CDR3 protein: CAISGLGTYEQYF
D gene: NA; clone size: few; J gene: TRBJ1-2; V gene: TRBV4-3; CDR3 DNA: TGCGCCAGCAGCCAAGACGGGTACAGCCAAGGCTACACCTTC; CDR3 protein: CASSQDGYSQGYTF
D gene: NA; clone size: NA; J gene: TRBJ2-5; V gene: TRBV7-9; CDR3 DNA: TGTGCCAGCAGCTTACCCCGGCGCCAGTGGGGACAAGAGACCCAGTACTTC; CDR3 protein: CASSLPRRQWGQETQYF
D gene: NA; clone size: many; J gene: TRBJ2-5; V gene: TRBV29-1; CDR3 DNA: TGCAGCGTTGAACTCCAGGGGGGACTAGTCATGGAAGAGACCCAGTACTTC; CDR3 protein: CSVELQGGLVMEETQYF
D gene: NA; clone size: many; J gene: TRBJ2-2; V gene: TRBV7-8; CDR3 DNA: TGTGCCAGCAGGGGTCGGATGGGGACCACGAACACCGGGGAGCTGTTTTTT; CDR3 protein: CASRGRMGTTNTGELFF
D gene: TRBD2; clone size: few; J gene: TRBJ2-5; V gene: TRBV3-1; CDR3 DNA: TGTGCCAGCAGCCAAAGCGCGGGGGAAGAGACCCAGTACTTC; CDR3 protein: CASSQSAGEETQYF
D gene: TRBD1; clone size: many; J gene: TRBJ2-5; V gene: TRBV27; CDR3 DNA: TGTGCCAGCAGACCATATTGGGGACAGGACCAAGAGACCCAGTACTTC; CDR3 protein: CASRPYWGQDQETQYF
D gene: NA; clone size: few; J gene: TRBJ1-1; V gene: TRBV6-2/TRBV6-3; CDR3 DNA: TGTGCCAGCACCCCGCGGGGTAGGAACACTGAAGCTTTCTTT; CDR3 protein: CASTPRGRNTEAFF
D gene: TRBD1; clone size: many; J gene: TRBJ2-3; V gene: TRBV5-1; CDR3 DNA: TGCGCCAGTTCAGGGGGTGTAAGATCAGATACGCAGTATTTT; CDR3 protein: CASSGGVRSDTQYF
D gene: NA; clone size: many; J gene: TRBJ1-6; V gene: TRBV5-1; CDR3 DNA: TGCGCCAGCAGCTTGGTGTCCGGACCGGACCCTTCATATAATTCACCCCTCCACTTT; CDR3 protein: CASSLVSGPDPSYNSPLHF
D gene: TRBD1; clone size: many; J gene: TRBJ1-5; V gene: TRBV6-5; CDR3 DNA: TGTGCCAGCAGACAGGGGGCCGGTCGTAGCAATCAGCCCCAGCATTTT; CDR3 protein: CASRQGAGRSNQPQHF
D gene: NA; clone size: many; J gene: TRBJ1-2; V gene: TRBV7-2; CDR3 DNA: TGTGCCAGCAGCTTAGCGGGACGGAGCTATGGCTACACCTTC; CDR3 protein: CASSLAGRSYGYTF
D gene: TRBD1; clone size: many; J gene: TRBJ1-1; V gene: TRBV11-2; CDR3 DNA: TGTGCCAGCAGCTTAGGGAACAGGGGGATTTGGGAAGCTTTCTTT; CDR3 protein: CASSLGNRGIWEAFF
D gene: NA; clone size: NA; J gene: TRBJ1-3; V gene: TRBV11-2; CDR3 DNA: TGTGCCAGCAGCTCTTTAATCGAGTCAGGGGAGTACTCAGGAAACACCATATATTTT; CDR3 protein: CASSSLIESGEYSGNTIYF
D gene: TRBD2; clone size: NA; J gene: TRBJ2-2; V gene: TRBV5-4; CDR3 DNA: TGTGCCAGCAGCTTAGGACTAGCGGGGGCTGGGGAGCTGTTTTTT; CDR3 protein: CASSLGLAGAGELFF
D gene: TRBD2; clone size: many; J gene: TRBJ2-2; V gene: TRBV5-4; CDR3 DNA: TGTGCCAGCAGAACTGGCGGCGGGGGGGCTTACGGGGAGCTGTTTTTT; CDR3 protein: CASRTGGGGAYGELFF
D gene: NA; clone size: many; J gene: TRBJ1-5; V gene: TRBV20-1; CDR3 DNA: TGCAGTGCTAGACGTCCGGAAGAGGCCCAGCATTTT; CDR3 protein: CSARRPEEAQHF
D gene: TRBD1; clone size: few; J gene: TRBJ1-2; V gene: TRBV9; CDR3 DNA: TGTGCCAGCAGCGTAGGGGGGACAGGGTCGAAGTATGGCTACACCTTC; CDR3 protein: CASSVGGTGSKYGYTF
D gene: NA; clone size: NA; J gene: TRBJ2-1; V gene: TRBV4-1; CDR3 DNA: TGCGCCAGCAGCCAAGACAGGGTATATTCCTACAATGAGCAGTTCTTC; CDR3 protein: CASSQDRVYSYNEQFF
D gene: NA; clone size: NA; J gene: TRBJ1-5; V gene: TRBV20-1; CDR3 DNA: TGCAGTGCCCAGGGTCCGCGCAATCAGCCCCAGCATTTT; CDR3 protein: CSAQGPRNQPQHF
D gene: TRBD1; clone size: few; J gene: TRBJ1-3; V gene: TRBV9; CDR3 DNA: TGTGCCAGCAGCGTAGATGGAGGGGGCTTGACTGGAAACACCATATATTTT; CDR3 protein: CASSVDGGGLTGNTIYF
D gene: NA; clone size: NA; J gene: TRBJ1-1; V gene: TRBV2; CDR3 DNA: TGTGCCAGCAGTCCCGACCGAAGGGGAGCTTTCTTT; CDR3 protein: CASSPDRRGAFF
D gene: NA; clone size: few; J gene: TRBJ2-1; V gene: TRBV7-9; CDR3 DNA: TGTGCCAGCGGGACAACCTACAATGAGCAGTTCTTC; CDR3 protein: CASGTTYNEQFF
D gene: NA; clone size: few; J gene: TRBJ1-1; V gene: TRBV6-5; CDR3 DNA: TGTGCCAGCAGTTACTGGGGCGTGGTCGAGGGCACTGAAGCTTTCTTT; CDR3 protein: CASSYWGVVEGTEAFF